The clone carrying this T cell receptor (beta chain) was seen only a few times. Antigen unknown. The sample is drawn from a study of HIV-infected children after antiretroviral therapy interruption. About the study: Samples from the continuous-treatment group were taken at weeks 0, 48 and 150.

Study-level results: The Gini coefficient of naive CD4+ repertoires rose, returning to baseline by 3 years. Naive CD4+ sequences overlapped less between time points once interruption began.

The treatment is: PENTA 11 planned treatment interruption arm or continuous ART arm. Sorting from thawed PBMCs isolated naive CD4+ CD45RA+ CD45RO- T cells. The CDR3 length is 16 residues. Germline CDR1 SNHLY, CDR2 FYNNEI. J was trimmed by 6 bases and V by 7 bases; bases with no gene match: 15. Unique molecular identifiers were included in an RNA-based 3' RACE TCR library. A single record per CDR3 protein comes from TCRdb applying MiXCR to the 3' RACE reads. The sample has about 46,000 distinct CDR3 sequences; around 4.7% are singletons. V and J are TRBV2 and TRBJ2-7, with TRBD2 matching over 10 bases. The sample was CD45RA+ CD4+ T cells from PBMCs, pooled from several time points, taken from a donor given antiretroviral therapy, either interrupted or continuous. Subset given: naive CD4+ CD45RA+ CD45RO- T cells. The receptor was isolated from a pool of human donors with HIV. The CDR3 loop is CASTARSGGISVEQYF. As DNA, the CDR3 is TGTGCCAGCACCGCCCGTAGCGGGGGGATTTCTGTCGAGCAGTACTTC.